The present T cell receptor beta chain was sequenced within a study of T cell responses to AZD1222 COVID-19 vaccine. About the study: Second-dose groups at about 4 or about 12 weeks were pooled. Study-wide findings and caveats: Females outnumbered males among donors, who were mostly white British; clonal diversity was possibly underestimated. The study identified only six AZD1222 recipients as seropositive at baseline.

This CDR3 is built from 19 residues. Per germline, CDR1 LNHDA and CDR2 SQIVND (reference sequence). Trimming removed 6 bases from V and 2 bases from J; junction bases left unmatched: 20. Turning to this clone: Its matching antigen is unknown.

Profiled with immunoSEQ multiplex PCR; TCRdb holds only in-frame clones, not every one. The sample carries 150,000 to 200,000 clones, around 94% recorded once. V is TRBV19 and J is TRBJ2-7, with TRBD2 matching 9 bases. The source material was peripheral blood, sampled on day 0 of AZD1222 vaccination. The TCR originated in an adult in good health. The CDR3 loop reads CASRSTAGGPLELTYEQYF. The CDR3 bases are TGTGCCAGTAGGTCAACGGCGGGAGGGCCCCTTGAATTAACCTACGAGCAGTACTTC.